The sequence of this T cell receptor (beta chain) was determined in a study of blood T cell repertoires in COVID-19. In the authors' methods: Reference gene primer amplification in the assay estimated nucleated cell counts. Generated by immunoSEQ multiplex PCR, the TCRdb table keeps only in-frame clones and is missing some. V and J calls and clone size come straight from that table; D and trimming were deduced from the DNA. The sample yields about 280,000 clones, 80% to 90% seen once. Sequencing was performed on peripheral blood. The sequence was collected from a woman aged 50 to 60 who had recovered from COVID-19.

The CDR3 DNA reads TGTGCCAGCAGGTCCGGGACAGAGCCCACACAAAGGGAACTGTTTTTT. This codes for CASRSGTEPTQRELFF. The chain has TRBV5-6 and TRBJ1-4, with 7 bases aligning to TRBD1. V trimming: 5 bases; J trimming: 12 bases; junction bases outside the gene matches: 19. The CDR3 consists of 16 residues. Germline-derived CDR1 and CDR2 are SGHDT and YYEEEE.